What follows are 9 T cell receptor beta chains derived from one specimen sequenced in a study of T cells in localized non-small cell lung cancer. Only in-frame clones appear in the TCRdb table, and some are missing; sequencing was by immunoSEQ multiplex PCR. This table holds some 25,000 clones, roughly 90% found once. Sequencing was performed on PBMCs, taken before any cancer treatment. These TCRs come from a man between 40 and 75 years old with stage II lung adenocarcinoma.

V usage is TRBV7-8 and J usage is TRBJ2-7; TRBD2 is a possible D gene (6 bases). V lost 5 bases and J 2 bases, leaving 13 bases between the germline ends. The CDR3 runs to 14 residues. Germline CDR1 and CDR2: SGHVS and FQNEAQ. The CDR3 sequence: CASSTTGDPYEQYF. The CDR3 region has the DNA TGTGCCAGCAGCACCACGGGAGACCCCTACGAGCAGTACTTC.

The chain combines TRBV19 with TRBJ1-5; 9 bases fit TRBD1. The CDR3 covers 16 residues. After removal of 5 bases from V and 5 bases from J, the junction contained 10 bases not matched to a gene. Germline V gene data show CDR1 as LNHDA and CDR2 as SQIVND (reference sequence). CDR3 nucleotides: TGTGCCAGTAGTCGGCCGGGACAGGGCCGTTATCAGCCCCAGCATTTT. Protein sequence: CASSRPGQGRYQPQHF.

This chain uses TRBV28 with TRBJ2-7; the match to TRBD2 covers 13 bases. The V segment lost 6 bases and the J segment 1 base; nucleotides outside the gene matches: 3. This CDR3 comprises 15 residues. Germline values: CDR1 MDHEN, CDR2 SYDVKM. The CDR3 region has the DNA TGTGCCAGCAGCGTGGGACTAGCGGGGTCCTACGAGCAGTACTTC. Its translation is CASSVGLAGSYEQYF.

The chain links TRBV27 to TRBJ1-6; no firm D call. The CDR3 contains 13 residues. In germline, CDR1 is MNHEY, CDR2 SMNVEV (reference sequence). V gave up 3 bases and J gave up 10 bases, with 10 bases separating them. The CDR3 region has the DNA TGTGCCAGCAGTTTCGGCCTCCTCTCACCCCTCCACTTT. Residues: CASSFGLLSPLHF.

V and J are TRBV5-8 and TRBJ2-2, with D uncertain. CDR3 length equals 16 residues. The V and J ends lost 0 bases and 5 bases respectively, with 14 bases between them. Germline lookup yields CDR1 SGHTS and CDR2 YDEGEE. CDR3 region: CASSLGAAPGTGELFF. CDR3 nucleotide sequence: TGTGCCAGCAGCTTGGGGGCAGCACCTGGGACCGGGGAGCTGTTTTTT.

The chain uses TRBV19 and TRBJ1-1; unclear D gene. The CDR3 runs 14 residues. V was pared by 10 bases and J by 4 bases, with 19 bases between. From germline, CDR1 is LNHDA and CDR2 SQIVND (reference sequence). The CDR3 reads CATTSEAGRTEAFF. The DNA for the CDR3 is TGTGCCACTACCTCCGAGGCAGGTCGCACTGAAGCTTTCTTT.

This rearrangement joins TRBV7-9 to TRBJ2-1; D is unclear. Germline V gene lookup returns CDR1 SEHNR and CDR2 FQNEAQ (reference sequence). The CDR3 is made up of 17 amino acids. Trimming removed 5 bases at V and 6 bases at J, with 23 bases between. The chain's CDR3 is CASSLPPGGRHSNEQFF. The CDR3 DNA follows: TGTGCCAGCAGCCTACCCCCGGGCGGCAGGCACTCCAATGAGCAGTTCTTC.

The chain uses TRBV18 and TRBJ2-5; the D is unclear. The CDR3 runs to 15 residues. The V and J ends lost 2 bases and 2 bases respectively, with 12 bases between them. The germline gives CDR1 KGHSH, CDR2 LQKENI. The CDR3 region has the DNA TGTGCCAGCTCACCAAGTGGAAGGGATCAAGAGACCCAGTACTTC. The encoded protein is CASSPSGRDQETQYF. Complete variable domain (other parts from reference TRBV18 and TRBJ2-5): NAGVMQNPRHLVRRRGQEARLRCSPMKGHSHVYWYRQLPEEGLKFMVYLQKENIIDESGMPKERFSAEFPKEGPSILRIQQVVRGDSAAYFCASSPSGRDQETQYFGPGTRLLVL.

The genes are TRBV14 and TRBJ2-1; 9 nucleotides line up with TRBD1. V dropped 4 bases and J dropped 7; count of bases not matched to a gene: 8. CDR1 is SGHDN, CDR2 FVKESK, per germline. This CDR3 has 15 residues. The CDR3, as DNA: TGTGCCAGCAGCCCGGGACAGGGCCGGCGGAATGAGCAGTTCTTC. Its translation is CASSPGQGRRNEQFF.